This T cell receptor (beta chain) was identified in a study of T cell repertoires in cytomegalovirus infection. A single record per CDR3 protein comes from TCRdb applying MiXCR to the reads. The sample includes 85,000 to 120,000 distinct CDR3 sequences, approximately 16% of them seen just once. The CDR3 has 16 amino acids. Trimming left V 5 bases short and J 11 bases short, with 24 bases between. In germline, CDR1 is SGHTA, CDR2 FQGNSA. This clonotype showed up many times. Its target is not known. Overall study findings and caveats: Dominating the ex vivo response were HLA-C-restricted CMV-specific TCR beta clonotypes.

The sample was PBMCs. The rearrangement uses TRBV7-2 and TRBJ1-4; the D is unclear. The clonotype originates from a human donor in good health (CMV status not recorded). Some clones in this sample may be carry-over from other donors' samples. The DNA of the CDR3 is TGTGCCAGCAGCGAGGGCAACCGTGGCGGGCGGGATAAACTGTTTTTT. Translation gives CASSEGNRGGRDKLFF.